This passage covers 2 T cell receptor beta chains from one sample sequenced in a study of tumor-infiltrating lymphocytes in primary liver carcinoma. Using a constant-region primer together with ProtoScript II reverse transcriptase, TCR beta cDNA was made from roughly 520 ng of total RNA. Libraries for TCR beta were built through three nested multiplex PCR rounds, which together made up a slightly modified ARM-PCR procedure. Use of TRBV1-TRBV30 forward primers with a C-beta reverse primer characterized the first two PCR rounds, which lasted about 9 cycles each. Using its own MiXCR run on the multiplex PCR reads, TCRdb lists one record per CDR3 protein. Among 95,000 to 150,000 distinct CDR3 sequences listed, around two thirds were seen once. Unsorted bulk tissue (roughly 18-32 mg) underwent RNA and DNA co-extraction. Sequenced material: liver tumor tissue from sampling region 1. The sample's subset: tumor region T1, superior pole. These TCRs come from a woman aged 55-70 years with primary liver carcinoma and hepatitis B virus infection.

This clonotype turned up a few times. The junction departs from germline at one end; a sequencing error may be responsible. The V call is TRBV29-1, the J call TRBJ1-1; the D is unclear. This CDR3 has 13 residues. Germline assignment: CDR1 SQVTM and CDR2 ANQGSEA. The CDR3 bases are TGCAGCGTTGAATACGGCAGGAACACCGAAGCTTTCTTT. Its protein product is CSVEYGRNTEAFF.

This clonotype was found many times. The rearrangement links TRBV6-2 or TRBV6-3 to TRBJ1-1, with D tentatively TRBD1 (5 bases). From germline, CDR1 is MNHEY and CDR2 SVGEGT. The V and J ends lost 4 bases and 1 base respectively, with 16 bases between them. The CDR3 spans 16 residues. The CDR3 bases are TGTGCCAGCAGTTCCCCAATAGGGGTTAGGAACACTGAAGCTTTCTTT. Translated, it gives CASSSPIGVRNTEAFF.